The 32 T cell receptor beta chains in this list originate from one sample, sequenced in a study of T cell changes during pregnancy in multiple sclerosis. TCRdb's table, derived via immunoSEQ multiplex PCR, lists solely in-frame clones and lacks some. The sample carries around 130,000 clones, about 95% recorded once. Sequences were derived from peripheral blood, sampled after pregnancy. The receptors were gathered from a female donor with multiple sclerosis, enrolled in a pregnancy study.

The chain joins TRBV19 to TRBJ2-3; D call uncertain. The CDR3 is 13 residues long. The germline gives CDR1 LNHDA, CDR2 SQIVND (reference sequence). Trimming cost V 5 bases and J 4 bases, with 10 bases left between them. CDR3 region: CASSPGVADTQYF. The CDR3 bases are TGTGCCAGTAGTCCGGGTGTCGCAGATACGCAGTATTTT.

V and J are TRBV27 and TRBJ2-4, with D perhaps matching TRBD2 (5 bases). Germline V gene data show CDR1 as MNHEY and CDR2 as SMNVEV (reference sequence). Trimming left V 5 bases short and J 0 bases short, with 8 bases between. The CDR3 spans 14 residues. CDR3 DNA: TGTGCCAGCAGTCCGGACTTAGCCAAAAACATTCAGTACTTC. It is translated as CASSPDLAKNIQYF.

The rearrangement uses TRBV11-1 and TRBJ2-7, with 9 positions matching TRBD2. The germline gives CDR1 SGHAT, CDR2 FQDESV (reference sequence). The CDR3 runs 15 residues. Trimming at V came to 6 bases and at J to 2 bases, leaving 8 bases not matched to a gene. For the CDR3, the DNA is TGTGCCAGCAGTACTAGACTAGCGGACACCTACGAGCAGTACTTC. It yields the protein CASSTRLADTYEQYF.

V is TRBV28 and J is TRBJ2-5; tentative D call: TRBD1 (6 bases). CDR1 MDHEN and CDR2 SYDVKM come from the germline V gene. The CDR3 runs 15 residues. V lost 6 bases and J lost 4, with 18 bases in between. The DNA for the CDR3 is TGTGCCAGCAGCTTTACCGGGACACGGAGAGAGACCCAGTACTTC. Translating gives CASSFTGTRRETQYF.

This clone was picked up one time. The chain combines TRBV19 with TRBJ2-1; 11 nucleotides align to TRBD2. The junction had 9 bases not matched to a gene; V was cut back by 7 bases and J by 1 base. The CDR3 sequence is 17 residues long. Germline CDR1 and CDR2: LNHDA and SQIVND (reference sequence). The CDR3 sequence: CASKGSGLAASYNEQFF. The CDR3 coding sequence is TGTGCCAGTAAAGGCTCGGGACTAGCGGCTTCCTACAATGAGCAGTTCTTC.

The chain joins TRBV19 to TRBJ2-2; perhaps TRBD2 as D (5 bases). V lost 5 bases, J lost 6 bases, and 7 bases lay in between. The CDR3 sequence is 12 residues long. From germline, CDR1 is LNHDA and CDR2 SQIVND (reference sequence). Here the CDR3 DNA reads TGTGCCAGTAGTCGAGGGCCCGGGGAGCTGTTTTTT. Translation gives CASSRGPGELFF.

The chain uses TRBV13 and TRBJ2-2; possibly TRBD2 for D (5 bases). The V gene lost 4 bases and the J gene lost 6 bases, with 12 bases spanning the gap. The CDR3 has 14 amino acids. Germline assignment: CDR1 PRHDT and CDR2 FYEKMQ (reference sequence). CDR3 sequence: CASSSAGVAGELFF. CDR3 DNA sequence: TGTGCCAGCAGCTCCGCCGGGGTCGCCGGGGAGCTGTTTTTT.

The chain combines TRBV4-2 with TRBJ2-3, with no clear D. Germline V lookup: CDR1 LGHNA, CDR2 YNFKEQ. The V and J ends lost 1 base and 4 bases respectively, with 12 bases between them. This CDR3 contains 15 residues. The CDR3 DNA reads TGTGCCAGCAGCCAAGGTTCCTTACCGGCAGATACGCAGTATTTT. This encodes CASSQGSLPADTQYF.

This chain connects TRBV30 to TRBJ1-1; 7 bases match TRBD1. The V gene's germline CDR1 is GTSNPN and CDR2 SVGIG (reference sequence). The CDR3 is made up of 14 amino acids. V lost 5 bases to trimming and J lost 4 bases; unmatched junction nucleotides: 10. This CDR3 reads CAWPNRGAVTEAFF. The CDR3, as DNA: TGTGCCTGGCCGAACAGGGGCGCCGTCACTGAAGCTTTCTTT.

CDR3 DNA sequence: TGCAGCGTTGTATCCAGGGATGAGACCCAGTACTTC. Its protein product is CSVVSRDETQYF. The chain is built from TRBV29-1 and TRBJ2-5, with D possibly matching TRBD1 (5 bases). CDR1 and CDR2 (germline): SQVTM, ANQGSEA. Deletions cut 4 bases from V and 5 bases from J, with 11 bases between. CDR3 size: 12 residues. The complete variable domain, with remaining parts taken from reference TRBV29-1 and TRBJ2-5, reads SAVISQKPSRDICQRGTSLTIQCQVDSQVTMMFWYRQQPGQSLTLIATANQGSEATYESGFVIDKFPISRPNLTFSTLTVSNMSPEDSSIYLCSVVSRDETQYFGPGTRLLVL.

The CDR3 region is CASSLSPNLNTEAFF. The CDR3 DNA follows: TGTGCCAGCAGTTTATCCCCTAACCTGAACACTGAAGCTTTCTTT. The chain recombines TRBV6-6 with TRBJ1-1, with D hard to call. CDR1 and CDR2 from the germline V gene are MNHNY and SVGAGI (reference sequence). Trimming removed 4 bases at V and 0 bases at J, with 12 bases between. The CDR3 is 15 residues long.

V is TRBV4-1 and J is TRBJ2-3; 10 bases align to TRBD2. The CDR3 is 18 residues long. Trimming cost V 0 bases and J 3 bases; bases outside gene matches: 9. Germline loops: CDR1 MGHRA, CDR2 YSYEKL. The CDR3 protein is CASSQESTSGIPTDTQYF. CDR3 nucleotides: TGCGCCAGCAGCCAAGAATCTACTAGCGGGATTCCTACAGATACGCAGTATTTT.

This rearrangement joins TRBV10-3 to TRBJ1-1; no definite D call. Looked up from germline, CDR1 is ENHRY and CDR2 is SYGVKD. Trimming left V 0 bases short and J 8 bases short, with 7 bases between. The CDR3 length is 12 residues. This CDR3 is CAISESEGEAFF. The CDR3 DNA is TGTGCCATCAGTGAGTCAGAGGGCGAAGCTTTCTTT.

This chain joins TRBV7-3 and TRBJ2-2; a weak D match, TRBD2 (6 bases). The germline V gene has CDR1 SGHTA and CDR2 FQGTGA. V dropped 1 base and J dropped 6 bases, with 12 bases sitting between them. The CDR3 spans 15 residues. The CDR3 region has the DNA TGTGCCAGCAGCTTAAACGGGGGAATCGCCGGGGAGCTGTTTTTT. Amino acid sequence: CASSLNGGIAGELFF.

V usage is TRBV5-1 and J usage is TRBJ1-2, with D unclear. The CDR3 runs to 13 residues. V was cut by 0 bases and J by 7 bases, with 10 bases left in between. Germline-derived CDR1 and CDR2 are SGHRS and YFSETQ. This CDR3 reads CASSLGGRTGYTF. The CDR3 DNA reads TGCGCCAGCAGCTTGGGAGGGCGTACTGGCTACACCTTC.

This chain joins TRBV14 and TRBJ2-1; 9 bases map to TRBD2. Germline V gene sequence: CDR1 SGHDN, CDR2 FVKESK. CDR3 length: 15 residues. Trimming at V came to 5 bases and at J to 1 base, leaving 3 bases not matched to a gene. As DNA, the CDR3 is TGTGCCAGCAGCGCTAGCGGGGATTCCTACAATGAGCAGTTCTTC. It yields the protein CASSASGDSYNEQFF.

Here the CDR3 reads CASSKTGGTAPYGYTF. The CDR3, as DNA: TGTGCCAGCAGCAAAACGGGTGGGACAGCCCCGTATGGCTACACCTTC. The V and J genes are TRBV21-1 and TRBJ1-2; TRBD1 is taken as the D call from the table, unchecked against the DNA. TRBV21-1 is a pseudogene. The CDR3 loop spans 16 amino acids.

The chain combines TRBV6-1 with TRBJ1-1; D not resolved. The CDR3 totals 13 residues. V lost 3 bases, J lost 2 bases, and 7 bases lay in between. Germline CDR1 reads MNHNS; CDR2 reads SASEGT. The CDR3 is CASSDRGNTEAFF. The CDR3 DNA sequence: TGTGCCAGCAGTGACCGGGGTAACACTGAAGCTTTCTTT.

DNA for the CDR3: TGCGCCAGCAGCTTGCGCAGGGCCACCGGGGAGCTGTTTTTT. This encodes CASSLRRATGELFF. This chain connects TRBV5-1 to TRBJ2-2, with D perhaps TRBD1 (5 bases). This CDR3 region has 14 residues. Trimming removed 1 base from V and 4 bases from J, with 8 bases in between. CDR1 and CDR2 (germline): SGHRS, YFSETQ.

In this sample, this clone turned up a few times. The V call is TRBV27, the J call TRBJ2-2, with TRBD2 matching over 10 bases. Trimming cost V 7 bases and J 1 base; bases outside gene matches: 3. This CDR3 is 15 amino acids long. The germline gives CDR1 MNHEY, CDR2 SMNVEV (reference sequence). The DNA for the CDR3 is TGTGCCAGCAACCGACTAGCGGGGAACACCGGGGAGCTGTTTTTT. Translation: CASNRLAGNTGELFF.

The CDR3 is CASSYSKLALQETQYF. CDR3 coding DNA: TGTGCCAGCAGTTACTCTAAACTAGCACTACAAGAGACCCAGTACTTC. The rearrangement links TRBV6-6 to TRBJ2-5; tentative D call: TRBD2 (6 bases). Deletions cut 0 bases from V and 2 bases from J, with 13 bases between. The germline gives CDR1 MNHNY, CDR2 SVGAGI (reference sequence). The CDR3 consists of 16 residues.

CDR3 residues: CASSPMRRGNQPQHF. In DNA form, the CDR3 reads TGTGCCAGCAGTCCGATGCGTCGGGGCAATCAGCCCCAGCATTTT. V gene TRBV28 combines with J gene TRBJ1-5, with D unresolved. The CDR3 length is 15 residues. The germline V gene has CDR1 MDHEN and CDR2 SYDVKM. Between the trimmed V and J ends, which lost 5 bases and 2 bases, there was a span of 13 bases.

This chain uses TRBV27 with TRBJ2-2; 9 nucleotides agree with TRBD1. CDR1 is MNHEY, CDR2 SMNVEV, per germline (reference sequence). J was trimmed by 0 bases and V by 6 bases; bases with no gene match: 11. CDR3 length equals 18 residues. Written as DNA, the CDR3 is TGTGCCAGCAGAAGGACCGGGACAGGGCCGTCGAACACCGGGGAGCTGTTTTTT. Translation gives CASRRTGTGPSNTGELFF.

The V and J genes are TRBV28 and TRBJ2-6; D perhaps matches TRBD2 (6 bases). Germline values: CDR1 MDHEN, CDR2 SYDVKM. There are 15 residues in the CDR3. Trimming removed 3 bases from V and 2 bases from J, with 8 bases in between. CDR3 sequence: CASSFGGTGANVLTF. CDR3 in DNA: TGTGCCAGCAGTTTTGGGGGGACTGGGGCCAACGTCCTGACTTTC.

This sequence joins TRBV28 and TRBJ2-6, with TRBD1 as a possible D gene (6 bases). CDR1 is MDHEN and CDR2 is SYDVKM in the germline V gene. This CDR3 is 17 amino acids long. V was cut by 6 bases and J by 2 bases, with 17 bases left in between. The CDR3 sequence: CASSRETGQAGANVLTF. DNA of the CDR3: TGTGCCAGCAGCCGTGAAACAGGGCAGGCTGGGGCCAACGTCCTGACTTTC.

V gene TRBV5-1 combines with J gene TRBJ2-1; 12 positions agree with TRBD2. The CDR3 contains 16 residues. The ends lost 3 bases at V and 7 bases at J; junction bases unmatched: 8. From germline, CDR1 is SGHRS and CDR2 YFSETQ. The CDR3 protein is CASSSLTSGSKNEQFF. CDR3 nucleotide sequence: TGCGCCAGCAGCTCGCTGACTAGCGGGAGTAAGAATGAGCAGTTCTTC.

The chain uses TRBV7-8 and TRBJ1-5; 10 bases are shared with TRBD1. Germline V CDR1 and CDR2: SGHVS, FQNEAQ. The CDR3 contains 16 residues. V shed 3 bases, J shed 8 bases, and the junction held 10 bases outside the gene matches. Here the CDR3 reads CASSFSRDRGREPQHF. The CDR3 DNA follows: TGTGCCAGCAGCTTCTCGAGGGACAGGGGAAGGGAGCCCCAGCATTTT. The complete variable domain, with remaining parts taken from reference TRBV7-8 and TRBJ1-5, reads GAGVSQSPRYKVAKRGQDVALRCDPISGHVSLFWYQQALGQGPEFLTYFQNEAQLDKSGLPSDRFFAERPEGSVSTLKIQRTQQEDSAVYLCASSFSRDRGREPQHFGDGTRLSIL.

This sequence joins TRBV19 and TRBJ1-2; weak D call: TRBD1 (6 bases). Per the germline V gene, CDR1 is LNHDA and CDR2 is SQIVND (reference sequence). The CDR3 has 20 amino acids. V lost 0 bases and J lost 0, with 23 bases in between. CDR3 in DNA: TGTGCCAGTAGTATAGATCCCGGGACAACGGGTCGCCGAACTAACTATGGCTACACCTTC. Translation: CASSIDPGTTGRRTNYGYTF.

The chain links TRBV28 to TRBJ2-1; D not certain. V was clipped by 5 bases and J by 0 bases, with 8 bases between them. The CDR3 is 14 residues long. Germline CDR1 MDHEN, CDR2 SYDVKM. The CDR3 region is CASSHRPSYNEQFF. The CDR3 DNA follows: TGTGCCAGCAGTCACAGACCCTCCTACAATGAGCAGTTCTTC. Full variable domain (outside the CDR3, taken from reference TRBV28 and TRBJ2-1): DVKVTQSSRYLVKRTGEKVFLECVQDMDHENMFWYRQDPGLGLRLIYFSYDVKMKEKGDIPEGYSVSREKKERFSLILESASTNQTSMYLCASSHRPSYNEQFFGPGTRLTVL.

This rearrangement joins TRBV2 to TRBJ1-5; D possibly corresponds to TRBD1 (5 bases). V lost 6 bases and J 6 bases, leaving 15 bases between the germline ends. The CDR3 extends over 14 amino acids. The germline gives CDR1 SNHLY, CDR2 FYNNEI. As DNA, the CDR3 is TGTGCCAGCAGCGGGGCAGGGAGGGGTCAGCCCCAGCATTTT. Encoded protein: CASSGAGRGQPQHF.

The chain combines TRBV2 with TRBJ2-3; TRBD1 matches 7 bases. The trim removed 5 bases at V and 3 bases at J, leaving 8 bases unmatched. The germline V gene encodes CDR1 SNHLY and CDR2 FYNNEI. The CDR3 consists of 15 residues. The CDR3 loop reads CASSPRTGGTDTQYF. Written as DNA, the CDR3 is TGTGCCAGCAGTCCCCGGACAGGTGGGACAGATACGCAGTATTTT. Variable domain in full (rest from reference TRBV2 and TRBJ2-3): EPEVTQTPSHQVTQMGQEVILRCVPISNHLYFYWYRQILGQKVEFLVSFYNNEISEKSEIFDDQFSVERPDGSNFTLKIRSTKLEDSAMYFCASSPRTGGTDTQYFGPGTRLTVL.

This sequence joins TRBV5-6 and TRBJ2-1; 8 bases map to TRBD2. Trimming cost V 3 bases and J 0 bases; bases outside gene matches: 5. Germline V gene lookup returns CDR1 SGHDT and CDR2 YYEEEE. The CDR3 has 16 residues. The chain's CDR3 is CASSYLSGSSYNEQFF. The CDR3 DNA reads as TGTGCCAGCAGCTACCTAAGCGGGAGCTCCTACAATGAGCAGTTCTTC. Looking up the rest from reference TRBV5-6 and TRBJ2-1 gives the full variable domain: DAGVTQSPTHLIKTRGQQVTLRCSPKSGHDTVSWYQQALGQGPQFIFQYYEEEERQRGNFPDRFSGHQFPNYSSELNVNALLLGDSALYLCASSYLSGSSYNEQFFGPGTRLTVL.